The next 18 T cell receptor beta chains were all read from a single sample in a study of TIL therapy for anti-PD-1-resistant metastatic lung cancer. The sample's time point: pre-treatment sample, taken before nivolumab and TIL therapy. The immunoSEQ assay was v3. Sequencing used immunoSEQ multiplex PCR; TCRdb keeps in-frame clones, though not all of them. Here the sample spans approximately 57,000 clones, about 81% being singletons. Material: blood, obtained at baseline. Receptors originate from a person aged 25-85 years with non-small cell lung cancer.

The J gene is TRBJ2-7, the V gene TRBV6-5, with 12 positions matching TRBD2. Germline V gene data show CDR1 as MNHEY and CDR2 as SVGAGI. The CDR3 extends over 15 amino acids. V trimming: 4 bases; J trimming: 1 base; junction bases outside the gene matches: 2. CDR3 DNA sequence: TGTGCCAGCAGTTGGCTAGCGGGGGGGTCCTACGAGCAGTACTTC. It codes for CASSWLAGGSYEQYF.

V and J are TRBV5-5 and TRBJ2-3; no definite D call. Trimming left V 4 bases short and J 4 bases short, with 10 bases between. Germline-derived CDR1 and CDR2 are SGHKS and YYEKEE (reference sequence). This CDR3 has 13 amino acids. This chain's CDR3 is CASSPRSADTQYF. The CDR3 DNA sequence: TGTGCCAGCAGCCCCCGGTCGGCAGATACGCAGTATTTT.

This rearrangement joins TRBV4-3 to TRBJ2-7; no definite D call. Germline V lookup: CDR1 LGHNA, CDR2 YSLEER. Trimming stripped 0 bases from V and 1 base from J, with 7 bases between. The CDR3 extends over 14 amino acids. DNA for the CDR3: TGCGCCAGCAGCCAAGATCGATCATCCTACGAGCAGTACTTC. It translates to CASSQDRSSYEQYF.

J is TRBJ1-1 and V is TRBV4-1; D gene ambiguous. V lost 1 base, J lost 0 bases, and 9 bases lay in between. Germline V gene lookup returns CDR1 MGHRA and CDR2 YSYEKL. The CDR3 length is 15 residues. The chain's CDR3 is CASSQGPTMNTEAFF. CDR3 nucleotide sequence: TGCGCCAGCAGCCAAGGGCCCACCATGAACACTGAAGCTTTCTTT.

CDR3 sequence: CASSLGGVLYNEQFF. Written as DNA, the CDR3 is TGTGCCAGCAGCTTGGGAGGGGTACTCTACAATGAGCAGTTCTTC. The genes are TRBV5-8 and TRBJ2-1; the D gene could be TRBD1 or TRBD2 (5 bases each). Germline CDR1 SGHTS, CDR2 YDEGEE. The CDR3 totals 15 residues. The V gene lost 0 bases and the J gene lost 3 bases, with 10 bases spanning the gap.

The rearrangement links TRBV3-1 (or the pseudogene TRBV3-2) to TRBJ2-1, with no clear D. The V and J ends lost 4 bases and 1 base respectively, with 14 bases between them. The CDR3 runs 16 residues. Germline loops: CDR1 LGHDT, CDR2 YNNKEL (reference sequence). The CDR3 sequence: CASSPSETRSYNEQFF. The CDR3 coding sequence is TGTGCCAGCAGCCCCTCAGAAACCAGGTCCTACAATGAGCAGTTCTTC.

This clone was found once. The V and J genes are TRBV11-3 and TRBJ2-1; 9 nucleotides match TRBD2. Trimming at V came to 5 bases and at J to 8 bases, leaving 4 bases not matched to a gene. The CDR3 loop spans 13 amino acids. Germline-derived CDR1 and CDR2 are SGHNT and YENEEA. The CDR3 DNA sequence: TGTGCCAGCAGCGTTAGCGGGAGCGATGAGCAGTTCTTC. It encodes CASSVSGSDEQFF.

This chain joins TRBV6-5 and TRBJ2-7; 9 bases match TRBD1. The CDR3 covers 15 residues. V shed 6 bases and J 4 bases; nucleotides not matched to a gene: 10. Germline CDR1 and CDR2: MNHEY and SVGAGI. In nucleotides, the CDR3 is TGTGCCAGCAGCTACAGGACAGGGGATGTATACGAGCAGTACTTC. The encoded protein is CASSYRTGDVYEQYF.

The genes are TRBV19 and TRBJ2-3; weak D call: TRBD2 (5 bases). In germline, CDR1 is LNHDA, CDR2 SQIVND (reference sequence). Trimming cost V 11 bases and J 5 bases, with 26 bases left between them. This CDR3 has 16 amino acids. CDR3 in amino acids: CAPRGGRDWIGDTQYF. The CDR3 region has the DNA TGTGCCCCTCGGGGTGGACGAGATTGGATTGGAGATACGCAGTATTTT.

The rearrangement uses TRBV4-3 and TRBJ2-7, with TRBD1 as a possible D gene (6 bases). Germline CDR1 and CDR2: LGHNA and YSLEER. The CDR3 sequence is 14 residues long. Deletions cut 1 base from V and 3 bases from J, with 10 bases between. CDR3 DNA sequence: TGCGCCAGCAGCCAAGGCCCGGACAGCTACGAGCAGTACTTC. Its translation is CASSQGPDSYEQYF.

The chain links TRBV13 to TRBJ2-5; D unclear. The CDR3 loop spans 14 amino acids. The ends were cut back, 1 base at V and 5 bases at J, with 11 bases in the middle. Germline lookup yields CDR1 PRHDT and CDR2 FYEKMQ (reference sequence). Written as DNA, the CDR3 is TGTGCCAGCAGCTTAGAGGGCCGCTGGGAGACCCAGTACTTC. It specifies CASSLEGRWETQYF.

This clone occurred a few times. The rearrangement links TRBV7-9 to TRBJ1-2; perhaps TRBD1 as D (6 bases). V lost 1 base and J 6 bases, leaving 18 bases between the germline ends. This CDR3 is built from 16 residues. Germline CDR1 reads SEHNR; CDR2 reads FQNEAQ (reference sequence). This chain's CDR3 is CASSLGQAGQRNGYTF. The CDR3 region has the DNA TGTGCCAGCAGCTTAGGCCAGGCGGGACAAAGAAATGGCTACACCTTC.

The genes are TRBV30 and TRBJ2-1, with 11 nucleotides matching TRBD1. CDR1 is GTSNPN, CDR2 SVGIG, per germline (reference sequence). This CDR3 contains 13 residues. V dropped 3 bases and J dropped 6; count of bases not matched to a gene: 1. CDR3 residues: CAWRGTGGNEQFF. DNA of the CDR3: TGTGCCTGGAGAGGGACAGGGGGCAATGAGCAGTTCTTC. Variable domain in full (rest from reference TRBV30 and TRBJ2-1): SQTIHQWPATLVQPVGSPLSLECTVEGTSNPNLYWYRQAAGRGLQLLFYSVGIGQISSEVPQNLSASRPQDRQFILSSKKLLLSDSGFYLCAWRGTGGNEQFFGPGTRLTVL.

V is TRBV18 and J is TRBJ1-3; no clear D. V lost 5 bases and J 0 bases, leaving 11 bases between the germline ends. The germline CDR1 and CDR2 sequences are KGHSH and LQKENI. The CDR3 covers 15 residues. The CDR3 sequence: CASSVSRNSGNTIYF. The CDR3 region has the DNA TGTGCCAGCTCAGTCAGCCGGAACTCTGGAAACACCATATATTTT.

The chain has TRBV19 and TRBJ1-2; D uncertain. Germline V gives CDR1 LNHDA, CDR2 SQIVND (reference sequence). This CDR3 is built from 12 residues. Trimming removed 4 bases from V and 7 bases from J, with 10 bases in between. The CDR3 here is CASSNGERGYTF. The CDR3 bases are TGTGCCAGTAGTAACGGAGAACGTGGCTACACCTTC.

In DNA, the CDR3 is TGTGCCAGCAGCCCTATGTATGAGCAGTTCTTC. Translation gives CASSPMYEQFF. The rearrangement joins TRBV6-2 or TRBV6-3 to TRBJ2-1; the D is unclear. CDR3 size: 11 residues. Trimming left V 6 bases short and J 8 bases short, with 8 bases between. Germline V gives CDR1 MNHEY, CDR2 SVGEGT.

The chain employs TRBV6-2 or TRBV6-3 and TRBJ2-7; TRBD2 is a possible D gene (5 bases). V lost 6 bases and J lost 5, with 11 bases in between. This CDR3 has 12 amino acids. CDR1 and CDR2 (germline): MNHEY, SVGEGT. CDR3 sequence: CASSIGGNEQYF. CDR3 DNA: TGTGCCAGCAGCATCGGAGGAAACGAGCAGTACTTC.

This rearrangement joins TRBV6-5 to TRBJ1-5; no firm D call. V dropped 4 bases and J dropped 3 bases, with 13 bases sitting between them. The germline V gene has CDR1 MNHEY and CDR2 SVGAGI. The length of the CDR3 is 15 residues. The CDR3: CASSLFLGANQPQHF. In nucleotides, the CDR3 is TGTGCCAGCAGTTTATTCTTGGGAGCCAATCAGCCCCAGCATTTT.